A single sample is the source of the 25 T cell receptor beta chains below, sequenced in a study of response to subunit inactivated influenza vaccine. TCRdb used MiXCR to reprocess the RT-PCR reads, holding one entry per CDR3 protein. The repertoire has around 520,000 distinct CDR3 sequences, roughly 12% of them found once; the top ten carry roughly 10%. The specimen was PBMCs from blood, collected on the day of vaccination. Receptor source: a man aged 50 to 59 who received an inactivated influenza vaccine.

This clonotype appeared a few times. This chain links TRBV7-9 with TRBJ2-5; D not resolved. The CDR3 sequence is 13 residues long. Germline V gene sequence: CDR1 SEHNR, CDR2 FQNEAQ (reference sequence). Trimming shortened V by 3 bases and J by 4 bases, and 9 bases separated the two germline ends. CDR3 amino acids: CASSLASGETQYF. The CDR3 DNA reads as TGTGCCAGCAGCTTGGCGTCTGGAGAGACCCAGTACTTC.

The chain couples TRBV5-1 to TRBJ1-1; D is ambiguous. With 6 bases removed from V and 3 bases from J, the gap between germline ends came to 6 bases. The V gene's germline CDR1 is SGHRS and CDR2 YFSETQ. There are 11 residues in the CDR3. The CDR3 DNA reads TGCGCCAGCACCTACGACACTGAAGCTTTCTTT. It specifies CASTYDTEAFF.

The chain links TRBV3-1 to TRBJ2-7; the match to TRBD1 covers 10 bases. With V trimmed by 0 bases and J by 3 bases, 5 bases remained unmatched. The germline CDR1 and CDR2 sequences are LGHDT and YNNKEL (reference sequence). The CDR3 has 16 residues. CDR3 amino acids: CASSQDRDRGNYEQYF. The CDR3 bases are TGTGCCAGCAGCCAAGACCGGGACAGGGGAAACTACGAGCAGTACTTC.

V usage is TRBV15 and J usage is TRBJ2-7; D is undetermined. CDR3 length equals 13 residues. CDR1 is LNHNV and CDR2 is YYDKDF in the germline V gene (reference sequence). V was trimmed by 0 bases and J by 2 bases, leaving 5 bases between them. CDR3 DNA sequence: TGTGCCACCAGCAGAGATTCAACCTACGAGCAGTACTTC. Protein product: CATSRDSTYEQYF. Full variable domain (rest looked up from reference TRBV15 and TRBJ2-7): DAMVIQNPRYQVTQFGKPVTLSCSQTLNHNVMYWYQQKSSQAPKLLFHYYDKDFNNEADTPDNFQSRRPNTSFCFLDIRSPGLGDTAMYLCATSRDSTYEQYFGPGTRLTVT.

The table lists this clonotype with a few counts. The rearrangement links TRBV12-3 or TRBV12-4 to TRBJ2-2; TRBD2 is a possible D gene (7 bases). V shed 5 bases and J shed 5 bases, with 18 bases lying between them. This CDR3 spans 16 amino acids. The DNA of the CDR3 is TGTGCCAGCAGTCAGGGGCGGGGGATTAAGACCGGGGAGCTGTTTTTT. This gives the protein CASSQGRGIKTGELFF.

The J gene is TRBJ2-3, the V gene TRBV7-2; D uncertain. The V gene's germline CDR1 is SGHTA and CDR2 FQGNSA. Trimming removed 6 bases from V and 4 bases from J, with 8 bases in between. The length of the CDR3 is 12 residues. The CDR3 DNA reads TGTGCCAGCAGTTGGGTGTCAGATACGCAGTATTTT. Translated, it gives CASSWVSDTQYF. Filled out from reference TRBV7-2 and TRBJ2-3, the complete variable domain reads GAGVSQSPSNKVTEKGKDVELRCDPISGHTALYWYRQSLGQGLEFLIYFQGNSAPDKSGLPSDRFSAERTGGSVSTLTIQRTQQEDSAVYLCASSWVSDTQYFGPGTRLTVL.

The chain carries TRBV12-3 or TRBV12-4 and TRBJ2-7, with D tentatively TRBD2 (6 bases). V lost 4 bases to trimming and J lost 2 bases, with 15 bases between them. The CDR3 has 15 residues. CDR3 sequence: CASSSLVGGTYEQYF. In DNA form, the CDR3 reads TGTGCCAGCAGTTCACTAGTCGGGGGAACCTACGAGCAGTACTTC.

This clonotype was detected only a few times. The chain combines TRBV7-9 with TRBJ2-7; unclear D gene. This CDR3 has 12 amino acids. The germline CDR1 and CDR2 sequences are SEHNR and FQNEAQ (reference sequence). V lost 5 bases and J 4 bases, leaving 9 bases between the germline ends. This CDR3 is CASSQSIYEQYF. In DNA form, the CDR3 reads TGTGCCAGCAGCCAAAGTATTTACGAGCAGTACTTC.

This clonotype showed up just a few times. The CDR3 loop is CASRGDRLADTQYF. CDR3 nucleotides: TGCGCCAGCAGAGGCGATAGATTGGCAGATACGCAGTATTTT. The chain joins TRBV10-2 to TRBJ2-3; D ambiguous. CDR3 size: 14 residues. Germline values: CDR1 WSHSY, CDR2 SAAADI. Between the trimmed V and J ends, which lost 6 bases and 4 bases, there was a span of 14 bases.

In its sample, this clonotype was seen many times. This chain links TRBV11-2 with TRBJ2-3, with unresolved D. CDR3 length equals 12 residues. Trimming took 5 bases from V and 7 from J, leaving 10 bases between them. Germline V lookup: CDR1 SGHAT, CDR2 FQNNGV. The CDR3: CASSPRLNTQYF. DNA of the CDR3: TGTGCCAGCAGCCCGCGTTTGAATACGCAGTATTTT.

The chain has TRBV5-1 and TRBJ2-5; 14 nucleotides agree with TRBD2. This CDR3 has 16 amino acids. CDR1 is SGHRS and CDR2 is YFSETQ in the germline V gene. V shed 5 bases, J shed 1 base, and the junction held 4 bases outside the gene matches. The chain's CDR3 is CASRSGLAGAQETQYF. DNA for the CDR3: TGCGCCAGCAGATCGGGACTAGCGGGGGCCCAAGAGACCCAGTACTTC.

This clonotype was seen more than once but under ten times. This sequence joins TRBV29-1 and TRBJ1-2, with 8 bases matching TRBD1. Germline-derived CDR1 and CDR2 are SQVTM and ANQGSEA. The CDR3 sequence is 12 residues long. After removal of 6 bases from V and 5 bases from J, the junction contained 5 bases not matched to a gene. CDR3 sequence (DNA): TGCAGCGTCGGACAGGGAGCGTATGGCTACACCTTC. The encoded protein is CSVGQGAYGYTF.

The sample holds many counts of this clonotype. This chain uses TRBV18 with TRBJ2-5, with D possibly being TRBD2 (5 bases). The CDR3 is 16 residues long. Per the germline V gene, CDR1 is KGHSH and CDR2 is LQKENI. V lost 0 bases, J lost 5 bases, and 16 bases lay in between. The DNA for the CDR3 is TGTGCCAGCTCACCACCGGACTCTATACGGTCCGAGACCCAGTACTTC. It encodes CASSPPDSIRSETQYF.

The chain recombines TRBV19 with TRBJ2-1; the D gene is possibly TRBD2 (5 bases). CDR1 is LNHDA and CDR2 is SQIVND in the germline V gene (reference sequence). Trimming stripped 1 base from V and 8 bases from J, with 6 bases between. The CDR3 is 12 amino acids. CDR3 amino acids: CASSIARDEQFF. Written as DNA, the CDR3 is TGTGCCAGTAGTATAGCGAGGGATGAGCAGTTCTTC. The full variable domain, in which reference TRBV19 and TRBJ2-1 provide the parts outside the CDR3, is DGGITQSPKYLFRKEGQNVTLSCEQNLNHDAMYWYRQDPGQGLRLIYYSQIVNDFQKGDIAEGYSVSREKKESFPLTVTSAQKNPTAFYLCASSIARDEQFFGPGTRLTVL.

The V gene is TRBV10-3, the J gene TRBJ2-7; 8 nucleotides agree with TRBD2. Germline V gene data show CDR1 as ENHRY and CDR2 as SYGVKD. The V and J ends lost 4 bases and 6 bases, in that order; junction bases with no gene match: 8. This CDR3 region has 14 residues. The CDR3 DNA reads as TGTGCCATCAGTGTGGGCGGGGGGCGCCTCGAGCAGTACTTC. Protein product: CAISVGGGRLEQYF.

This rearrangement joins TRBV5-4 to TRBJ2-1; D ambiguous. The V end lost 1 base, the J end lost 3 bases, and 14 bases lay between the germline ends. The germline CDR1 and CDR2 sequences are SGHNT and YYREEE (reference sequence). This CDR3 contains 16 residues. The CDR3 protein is CASSLWDSNIYNEQFF. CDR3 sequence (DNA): TGTGCCAGCAGCTTGTGGGATAGTAATATCTACAATGAGCAGTTCTTC. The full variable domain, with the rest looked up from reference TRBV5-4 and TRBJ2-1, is ETGVTQSPTHLIKTRGQQVTLRCSSQSGHNTVSWYQQALGQGPQFIFQYYREEENGRGNFPPRFSGLQFPNYSSELNVNALELDDSALYLCASSLWDSNIYNEQFFGPGTRLTVL.

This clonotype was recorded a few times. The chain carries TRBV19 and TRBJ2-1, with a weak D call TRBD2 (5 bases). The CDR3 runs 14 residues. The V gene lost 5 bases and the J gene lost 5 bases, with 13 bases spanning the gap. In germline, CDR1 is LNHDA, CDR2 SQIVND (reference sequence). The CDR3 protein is CASSSRERNNEQFF. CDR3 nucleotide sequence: TGTGCCAGTAGTTCCCGGGAACGCAACAATGAGCAGTTCTTC.

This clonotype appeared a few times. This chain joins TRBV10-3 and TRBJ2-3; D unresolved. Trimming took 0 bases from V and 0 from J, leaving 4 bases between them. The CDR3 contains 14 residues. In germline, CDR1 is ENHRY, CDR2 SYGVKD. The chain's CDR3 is CAISESISTDTQYF. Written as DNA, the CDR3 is TGTGCCATCAGTGAGTCTATTAGCACAGATACGCAGTATTTT.

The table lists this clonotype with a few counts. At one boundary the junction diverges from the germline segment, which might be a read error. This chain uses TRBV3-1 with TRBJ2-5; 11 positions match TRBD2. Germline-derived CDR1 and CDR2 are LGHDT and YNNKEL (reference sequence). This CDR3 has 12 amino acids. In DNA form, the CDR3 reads TGTGCCAGCAGCCAACTAGCGGGGGGTCCCTCTTTC. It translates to CASSQLAGGPSF.

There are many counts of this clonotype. CDR3 coding DNA: TGTGCCAGCAGTCCCAGGACAGGGCTGAACACTGAAGCTTTCTTT. Encoded protein: CASSPRTGLNTEAFF. This chain connects TRBV7-8 to TRBJ1-1; the match to TRBD1 covers 8 bases. V was pared by 6 bases and J by 0 bases, with 6 bases of the junction left unmatched. Germline CDR1 is SGHVS and CDR2 is FQNEAQ. This CDR3 has 15 residues.

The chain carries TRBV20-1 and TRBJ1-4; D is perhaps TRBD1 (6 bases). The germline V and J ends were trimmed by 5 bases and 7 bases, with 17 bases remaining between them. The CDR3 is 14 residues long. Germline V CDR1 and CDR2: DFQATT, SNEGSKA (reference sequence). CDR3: CSAPLRGRGEKLFF. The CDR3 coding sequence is TGCAGTGCTCCGCTACGGGGGCGCGGTGAAAAACTGTTTTTT.

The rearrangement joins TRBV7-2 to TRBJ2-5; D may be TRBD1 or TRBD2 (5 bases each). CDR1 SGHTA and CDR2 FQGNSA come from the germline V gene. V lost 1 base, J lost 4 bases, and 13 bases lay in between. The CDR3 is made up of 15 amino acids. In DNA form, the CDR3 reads TGTGCCAGCAGCTTAGAGTCGGGGCTTGCAGAGACCCAGTACTTC. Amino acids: CASSLESGLAETQYF.

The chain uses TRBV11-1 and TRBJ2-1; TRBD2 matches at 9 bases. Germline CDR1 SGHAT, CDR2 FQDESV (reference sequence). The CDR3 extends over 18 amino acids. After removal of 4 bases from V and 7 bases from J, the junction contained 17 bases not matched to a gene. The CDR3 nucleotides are TGTGCCAGCAGCTCCACACGGGCTAGCGGGATAGGATGGAATGAGCAGTTCTTC. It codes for CASSSTRASGIGWNEQFF.

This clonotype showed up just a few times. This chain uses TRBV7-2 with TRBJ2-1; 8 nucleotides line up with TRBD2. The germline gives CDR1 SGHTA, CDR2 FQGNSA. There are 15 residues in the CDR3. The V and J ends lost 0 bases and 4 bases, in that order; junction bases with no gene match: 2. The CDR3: CASSLASGEYNEQFF. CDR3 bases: TGTGCCAGCAGCTTAGCTAGCGGGGAATACAATGAGCAGTTCTTC.

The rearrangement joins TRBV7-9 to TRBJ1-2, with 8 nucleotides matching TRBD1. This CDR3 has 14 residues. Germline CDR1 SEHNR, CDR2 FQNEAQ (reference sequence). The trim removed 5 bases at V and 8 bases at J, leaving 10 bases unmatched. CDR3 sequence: CASSIEDREGGYTF. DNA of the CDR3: TGTGCCAGCAGCATCGAGGACAGGGAGGGAGGCTACACCTTC. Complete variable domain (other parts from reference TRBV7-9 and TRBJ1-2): DTGVSQNPRHKITKRGQNVTFRCDPISEHNRLYWYRQTLGQGPEFLTYFQNEAQLEKSRLLSDRFSAERPKGSFSTLEIQRTEQGDSAMYLCASSIEDREGGYTFGSGTRLTVV.